This is a list of T cell receptor beta chains from one sample in a study of CD8 T cells in ankylosing spondylitis. MiXCR, applied by TCRdb to the 5' RACE reads, yields one record per CDR3 protein. This table holds approximately 220,000 distinct CDR3 sequences, around a quarter found once. Sequenced sample: blood, either unsorted or a sorted T cell fraction (not recorded which). The receptors originated from a male donor with ankylosing spondylitis or in good health (not recorded which). CDR3s include the opening cysteine and the closing phenylalanine or tryptophan. The order of the fields is CDR3 protein, CDR3 DNA, J gene, CDR3 length, D gene, clone size, V gene. D genes are given only for firm matches. Clone size is not always given. Where it is, it says once, few, many or a class for expanded clones.

CDR3aa: CASSLLGFGNQPQHF
CDR3nt: TGTGCCAGCAGTTTATTGGGGTTTGGCAATCAGCCCCAGCATTTT
j_gene: TRBJ1-5
len: 15
d_gene: -
abundance: -
v_gene: TRBV12-3/TRBV12-4

CDR3aa: CASSLEGRTQYF
CDR3nt: TGCGCCAGCAGCTTGGAAGGTCGGACCCAGTACTTC
j_gene: TRBJ2-5
len: 12
d_gene: -
abundance: -
v_gene: TRBV5-1

CDR3aa: CSVKREGLKQYF
CDR3nt: TGCAGCGTTAAGCGGGAGGGCTTGAAGCAGTACTTC
j_gene: TRBJ2-7
len: 12
d_gene: TRBD2
abundance: many
v_gene: TRBV29-1

CDR3aa: CASSVDPVVVVGGYTF
CDR3nt: TGTGCCAGCAGCGTAGATCCAGTGGTGGTGGTGGGTGGCTACACCTTC
j_gene: TRBJ1-2
len: 16
d_gene: -
abundance: -
v_gene: TRBV9

CDR3aa: CASSLLAGGPDNEQFF
CDR3nt: TGCGCCAGCAGCTTATTAGCGGGAGGGCCCGACAATGAGCAGTTCTTC
j_gene: TRBJ2-1
len: 16
d_gene: TRBD2
abundance: -
v_gene: TRBV5-1

CDR3aa: CSARDRTGTGGETQYF
CDR3nt: TGCAGTGCTAGGGACCGAACAGGGACAGGGGGAGAGACCCAGTACTTC
j_gene: TRBJ2-5
len: 16
d_gene: TRBD1
abundance: -
v_gene: TRBV20-1

CDR3aa: CSASDPRTGRSYNEQFF
CDR3nt: TGCAGTGCTTCCGACCCACGGACAGGGCGCTCCTACAATGAGCAGTTCTTC
j_gene: TRBJ2-1
len: 17
d_gene: TRBD1
abundance: -
v_gene: TRBV20-1

CDR3aa: CASSVGVDNEQFF
CDR3nt: TGTGCCAGCAGCGTAGGGGTAGACAATGAGCAGTTCTTC
j_gene: TRBJ2-1
len: 13
d_gene: -
abundance: many
v_gene: TRBV9

CDR3aa: CASSPLGPLYEQYF
CDR3nt: TGTGCCAGCAGTCCCCTAGGCCCCCTATACGAGCAGTACTTC
j_gene: TRBJ2-7
len: 14
d_gene: -
abundance: -
v_gene: TRBV12-3/TRBV12-4

CDR3aa: CASRAGGRETQYF
CDR3nt: TGTGCCAGCAGGGCAGGGGGCCGGGAGACCCAGTACTTC
j_gene: TRBJ2-5
len: 13
d_gene: TRBD1
abundance: -
v_gene: TRBV2

CDR3aa: CASRAGTGWTEAFF
CDR3nt: TGTGCCAGCAGGGCCGGGACAGGGTGGACTGAAGCTTTCTTT
j_gene: TRBJ1-1
len: 14
d_gene: TRBD1
abundance: -
v_gene: TRBV6-1

CDR3aa: CASSIVGGGRIEQFF
CDR3nt: TGTGCCAGCAGCATCGTAGGGGGGGGTAGGATTGAGCAGTTCTTC
j_gene: TRBJ2-1
len: 15
d_gene: -
abundance: many
v_gene: TRBV13

CDR3aa: CASSAGRPSMNTEAFF
CDR3nt: TGTGCCAGCAGCGCGGGACGCCCATCGATGAACACTGAAGCTTTCTTT
j_gene: TRBJ1-1
len: 16
d_gene: -
abundance: many
v_gene: TRBV7-2